Each of the 29 T cell receptor beta chains below was sequenced from the same sample in a study of blood T cells in healthy people across ages. With a J-beta primer mix and a sample-barcoded 5' primer, a second PCR ran about 7 to 11 cycles. From the 5' RACE reads, TCRdb called clonotypes with MiXCR, one entry per CDR3 protein. The sample has around 500,000 distinct CDR3 sequences; about 28% are singletons. These same data were also listed under a study on T cells of mothers and their children.

Source material: blood. These receptors were obtained from a boy between 2 and 10 years old in good health.

This clonotype has just a few counts. This rearrangement joins TRBV15 to TRBJ2-6; D call uncertain. Trimming took off 0 bases at V and 0 bases at J, with 9 bases between the two ends. Germline CDR1 and CDR2: LNHNV and YYDKDF (reference sequence). This CDR3 has 17 amino acids. In DNA, the CDR3 is TGTGCCACCAGCAGAGACCGCGCCATCTCTGGGGCCAACGTCCTGACTTTC. Its protein is CATSRDRAISGANVLTF.

A few counts support this clonotype. The gene calls are TRBV12-3 or TRBV12-4 and TRBJ1-2; tentatively, D is TRBD1 (5 bases). This CDR3 has 14 amino acids. The germline V and J ends were trimmed by 9 bases and 3 bases, with 17 bases remaining between them. CDR3 amino acids: CARPRAGRDYGYTF. CDR3 bases: TGTGCCAGACCCCGGGCAGGGCGGGACTATGGCTACACCTTC.

This clonotype was detected a few times. The V and J genes are TRBV5-1 and TRBJ2-4; 7 positions agree with TRBD2. The CDR3 is 15 amino acids. Germline trimming cut 2 bases from V and 8 bases from J; bases unmatched to any gene: 10. Germline CDR1 SGHRS, CDR2 YFSETQ. CDR3 region: CASSFFSGAVDIQYF. As DNA, the CDR3 is TGCGCCAGCAGCTTTTTCAGCGGGGCTGTCGACATTCAGTACTTC.

The genes are TRBV27 and TRBJ2-3, with 8 nucleotides matching TRBD2. The CDR3 has 15 amino acids. After removal of 8 bases from V and 1 base from J, the junction contained 8 bases not matched to a gene. Germline V gene sequence: CDR1 MNHEY, CDR2 SMNVEV (reference sequence). In DNA form, the CDR3 reads TGTGCCAGCCAGCCGGGACTAGACGGCACAGATACGCAGTATTTT. Amino acid sequence: CASQPGLDGTDTQYF.

The V call is TRBV4-3, the J call TRBJ2-5; 8 bases are a match to TRBD1. J lost 4 bases, V lost 1 base, and 11 bases had no gene match. The CDR3 loop spans 17 amino acids. Germline V lookup: CDR1 LGHNA, CDR2 YSLEER. CDR3 in amino acids: CASSQGMAGGVRETQYF. The CDR3 DNA follows: TGCGCCAGCAGCCAAGGAATGGCAGGGGGCGTTCGAGAGACCCAGTACTTC.

The sample holds many counts of this clonotype. The rearrangement links TRBV18 to TRBJ2-3; no definite D call. CDR1 and CDR2 (germline): KGHSH, LQKENI. The V end was cut by 0 bases, the J end by 0 bases, with 7 bases between. This CDR3 comprises 15 residues. Written as DNA, the CDR3 is TGTGCCAGCTCACCACCGTCGGTTAGCACAGATACGCAGTATTTT. Translating gives CASSPPSVSTDTQYF.

This clonotype appeared a few times. The chain employs TRBV12-3 or TRBV12-4 and TRBJ1-1; maybe TRBD1 (6 bases). The CDR3 length is 17 residues. V was cut by 5 bases and J by 0 bases, with 19 bases left in between. The CDR3 sequence: CASSETRRGSLNTEAFF. The CDR3 DNA reads TGTGCCAGCAGTGAGACGAGGAGGGGGTCGTTGAACACTGAAGCTTTCTTT.

Note on this clonotype: One junction end does not reproduce the germline sequence, and a read error may be involved. The chain joins TRBV7-9 to TRBJ2-5; no clear D gene. Germline CDR1 and CDR2: SEHNR and FQNEAQ (reference sequence). CDR3 size: 11 residues. CDR3 amino acids: CASSFTDALNF. CDR3 nucleotides: TGTGCCAGCAGCTTTACGGACGCCTTAAACTTC.

Only a few counts were recorded for this clonotype. The chain is built from TRBV3-1 and TRBJ2-1; 7 bases agree with TRBD2. CDR3 length: 13 amino acids. Germline V gives CDR1 LGHDT, CDR2 YNNKEL (reference sequence). V lost 3 bases, J lost 5 bases, and 1 base stayed unmatched. As DNA, the CDR3 is TGTGCCAGCAGCCAGAGCGGGGACAATGAGCAGTTCTTC. Its translation: CASSQSGDNEQFF.

The table lists this clonotype with a few counts. The chain uses TRBV12-3 or TRBV12-4 and TRBJ2-7; 12 positions agree with TRBD1. CDR3 size: 14 residues. The trim removed 3 bases at V and 7 bases at J, leaving 4 bases unmatched. The CDR3 bases are TGTGCCAGCAGTTTGGGACAGGGGGCTGAAGAGCAGTACTTC. Amino acids: CASSLGQGAEEQYF.

The genes are TRBV7-6 and TRBJ2-2; D may be TRBD1 (6 bases). Trimming stripped 5 bases from V and 8 bases from J, with 12 bases between. CDR1 is SGHVS and CDR2 is FNYEAQ in the germline V gene. This CDR3 contains 13 residues. As DNA, the CDR3 is TGTGCCAGCAGCACACAGGGATATGGGGAGCTGTTTTTT. It encodes CASSTQGYGELFF. Full variable domain (remainder filled in from reference TRBV7-6 and TRBJ2-2): GAGVSQSPRYKVTKRGQDVALRCDPISGHVSLYWYRQALGQGPEFLTYFNYEAQQDKSGLPNDRFSAERPEGSISTLTIQRTEQRDSAMYRCASSTQGYGELFFGEGSRLTVL.

V gene TRBV7-9 combines with J gene TRBJ2-1; either TRBD1 or TRBD2 may fit D (6 bases each). Germline V gives CDR1 SEHNR, CDR2 FQNEAQ (reference sequence). This CDR3 contains 15 residues. V was trimmed by 1 base and J by 8 bases, leaving 15 bases between them. As DNA, the CDR3 is TGTGCCAGCAGCTTAGTAATTTACAGGGAGGATGAGCAGTTCTTC. This codes for CASSLVIYREDEQFF.

The chain employs TRBV24-1 and TRBJ2-1; TRBD2 agrees at 8 bases. The germline CDR1 and CDR2 sequences are KGHDR and SFDVKD. Trimming removed 7 bases from V and 0 bases from J; junction bases left unmatched: 19. The CDR3 has 20 amino acids. Written as DNA, the CDR3 is TGTGCCACCAGGATTACCGGGACTAGTCAAATCCTCTGCTCCTACAATGAGCAGTTCTTC. Translated: CATRITGTSQILCSYNEQFF.

This clonotype has a handful of counts. The chain couples TRBV20-1 to TRBJ2-7; 8 bases line up with TRBD1. There are 13 residues in the CDR3. The germline gives CDR1 DFQATT, CDR2 SNEGSKA (reference sequence). The J segment lost 1 base and the V segment lost 3 bases, leaving 2 bases of the junction unmatched. The CDR3 sequence is CSASYRGSYEQYF. The CDR3 nucleotides read TGCAGTGCTAGTTACAGGGGGTCCTACGAGCAGTACTTC.

The rearrangement links TRBV30 to TRBJ2-5; D possibly corresponds to TRBD2 (7 bases). Trimming stripped 3 bases from V and 7 bases from J, with 15 bases between. The length of the CDR3 is 13 residues. CDR1 and CDR2 from the germline V gene are GTSNPN and SVGIG (reference sequence). The DNA for the CDR3 is TGTGCCTGGAGCCCCGGGGGGCCAGGGACCCAGTACTTC. It translates to CAWSPGGPGTQYF.

This clonotype was counted only a few times. The V call is TRBV15, the J call TRBJ2-5; no firm D call. CDR3 length equals 14 residues. The germline CDR1 and CDR2 sequences are LNHNV and YYDKDF (reference sequence). V lost 3 bases and J lost 1, with 9 bases in between. CDR3 amino acids: CATSSRSSQETQYF. In DNA, the CDR3 is TGTGCCACCAGCAGCAGGAGCAGCCAAGAGACCCAGTACTTC.

The count of this clonotype is one. The rearrangement links TRBV6-6 to TRBJ1-5; D call uncertain. Between the trimmed V and J ends, which lost 0 bases and 3 bases, there was a span of 9 bases. Germline CDR1 reads MNHNY; CDR2 reads SVGAGI (reference sequence). The CDR3 totals 15 residues. CDR3 nucleotides: TGTGCCAGCAGTTACTCGGCAGGACCCAATCAGCCCCAGCATTTT. It yields the protein CASSYSAGPNQPQHF.

V is TRBV7-3 and J is TRBJ2-1; D is uncertain. This CDR3 contains 15 residues. Germline loops: CDR1 SGHTA, CDR2 FQGTGA. V was trimmed by 2 bases and J by 1 base, leaving 9 bases between them. The CDR3 protein is CASSLVTVSYNEQFF. CDR3 DNA: TGTGCCAGCAGCTTAGTAACGGTTTCCTACAATGAGCAGTTCTTC. The full variable domain, in which reference TRBV7-3 and TRBJ2-1 provide the parts outside the CDR3, is GAGVSQTPSNKVTEKGKYVELRCDPISGHTALYWYRQSLGQGPEFLIYFQGTGAADDSGLPNDRFFAVRPEGSVSTLKIQRTERGDSAVYLCASSLVTVSYNEQFFGPGTRLTVL.

The chain is built from TRBV7-9 and TRBJ2-7; 11 nucleotides line up with TRBD2. The J call may be in error: the DNA end matches TRBJ2-1 better. CDR3 size: 18 residues. CDR1 is SEHNR and CDR2 is FQNEAQ in the germline V gene (reference sequence). CDR3 nucleotide sequence: TGTGCCAGCAGCTCTCTGAGGGATACTAGCGGGAGAAACAATGAGCAGTTCTTC. It yields the protein CASSSLRDTSGRNNEQFF.

This clonotype was counted only a few times. CDR3 loop: CSAETGGPSSYEQYF. DNA for the CDR3: TGCAGTGCTGAGACGGGAGGGCCTTCATCCTACGAGCAGTACTTC. The chain employs TRBV20-1 and TRBJ2-5; TRBD2 aligns across 8 bases. The J call may be incorrect, as the DNA end agrees better with TRBJ2-7. Germline CDR1 DFQATT, CDR2 SNEGSKA (reference sequence). The CDR3 contains 15 residues.

The chain uses TRBV20-1 and TRBJ2-1; D is unclear. The CDR3 has 14 residues. V shed 0 bases and J shed 5 bases, with 11 bases lying between them. CDR1 and CDR2 (germline): DFQATT, SNEGSKA (reference sequence). CDR3 sequence reads: CSARDGGSNNEQFF. CDR3 bases: TGCAGTGCTAGAGACGGCGGCAGCAACAATGAGCAGTTCTTC.

The rearrangement joins TRBV15 to TRBJ1-2, with D possibly matching TRBD1 (5 bases). The CDR3 length is 20 residues. Germline loops: CDR1 LNHNV, CDR2 YYDKDF (reference sequence). Between the trimmed V and J ends, which lost 3 bases and 3 bases, there was a span of 29 bases. CDR3 sequence: CATSRAKKPEGRFKDYGYTF. In nucleotides, the CDR3 is TGTGCCACCAGCAGGGCTAAGAAACCGGAGGGACGGTTTAAAGACTATGGCTACACCTTC.

This clonotype was observed a few times. The chain employs TRBV5-6 and TRBJ2-7; 8 bases match TRBD2. J gave up 1 base and V 7 bases, and 7 bases lay outside the gene matches. This CDR3 is 14 amino acids long. Germline CDR1 reads SGHDT; CDR2 reads YYEEEE. The DNA for the CDR3 is TGTGCCAGCGCAAGCGGGAGATCGTCCTACGAGCAGTACTTC. Translated, it gives CASASGRSSYEQYF.

This clonotype was seen a handful of times. The genes are TRBV27 and TRBJ2-5; the match to TRBD1 covers 7 bases. Germline CDR1 is MNHEY and CDR2 is SMNVEV (reference sequence). CDR3 length: 14 residues. V shed 6 bases and J 5 bases; nucleotides not matched to a gene: 9. This CDR3 is CASSRRQGPETQYF. Here the CDR3 DNA reads TGTGCCAGCAGCCGAAGACAGGGTCCCGAGACCCAGTACTTC.

This clonotype was seen only a few times. V usage is TRBV12-3 or TRBV12-4 and J usage is TRBJ1-1; a possible D gene is TRBD1 (5 bases). V shed 6 bases and J shed 8 bases, with 19 bases lying between them. CDR3 length equals 14 residues. The CDR3 DNA reads TGTGCCAGCAGGTCAGGGACTTCTCCCGGGGAAGCTTTCTTT. Amino acid sequence: CASRSGTSPGEAFF.

The CDR3 DNA is TGTGCCAGCAGCCCAGACGGACAGGGGGTAGGTGGCTACACCTTC. Translation: CASSPDGQGVGGYTF. The J gene is TRBJ1-2, the V gene TRBV3-1; 10 nucleotides line up with TRBD1. V lost 4 bases, J lost 7 bases, and 9 bases stayed unmatched. The CDR3 is 15 residues long. Germline V gives CDR1 LGHDT, CDR2 YNNKEL (reference sequence).

This chain joins TRBV27 and TRBJ2-2; D is uncertain. There are 13 residues in the CDR3. Trimming cost V 5 bases and J 6 bases, with 10 bases left between them. Germline CDR1 MNHEY, CDR2 SMNVEV (reference sequence). CDR3 sequence reads: CASSPLEAGELFF. DNA of the CDR3: TGTGCCAGCAGTCCACTCGAAGCCGGGGAGCTGTTTTTT.

The J gene is TRBJ2-1, the V gene TRBV28; unclear D gene. The J call may be in error: the DNA end matches TRBJ2-7 better. The V gene's germline CDR1 is MDHEN and CDR2 SYDVKM. CDR3 length: 12 amino acids. The CDR3 loop is CASSPFSYEQYF. The CDR3 DNA sequence: TGTGCCAGCAGCCCTTTTTCCTACGAGCAGTACTTC.

The J gene is TRBJ1-1, the V gene TRBV6-1, with D maybe TRBD1 (5 bases). Trimming shortened V by 7 bases and J by 5 bases, and 17 bases separated the two germline ends. Germline V gives CDR1 MNHNS, CDR2 SASEGT. The CDR3 has 14 residues. The CDR3 is CASMDHRKGTEAFF. The CDR3 nucleotides are TGTGCCAGCATGGACCACAGGAAGGGTACTGAAGCTTTCTTT.